One and the same sample provided the 23 T cell receptor beta chains below, sequenced in a study of T cells in tuberculosis (dated by TCRdb to the late 2010s). Sample time point, as interpreted from the label and publication: new active TB diagnosis, blood taken before or within 7 days of starting treatment. The library relied on the immunoSEQ multiplex PCR assay. TCRdb stores this immuneACCESS table with in-frame sequences only. Part of the clones is absent; in the studies checked, under half of the shortfall reflects unresolved V genes, and no reason is known for the rest. The sample includes 30,000 to 35,000 clones, with under 95% observed a single time. Approximately 10% of the sample rests with the top ten. This material consisted of PBMCs, taken at tuberculosis diagnosis. These TCRs come from an adult with tuberculosis.

The chain recombines TRBV2 with TRBJ1-2; D possibly corresponds to TRBD1 (6 bases). CDR3 length: 16 amino acids. Germline V gene lookup returns CDR1 SNHLY and CDR2 FYNNEI. With 2 bases removed from V and 4 bases from J, the gap between germline ends came to 17 bases. Here the CDR3 DNA reads TGTGCCAGCAGTGAATCTCAGGGGCCTGGGGGCTATGGCTACACCTTC. Its protein is CASSESQGPGGYGYTF.

The V gene is TRBV11-2, the J gene TRBJ2-2; the D gene is possibly TRBD1 (6 bases). Germline CDR1 SGHAT, CDR2 FQNNGV. Trimming removed 11 bases from V and 2 bases from J, with 18 bases in between. There are 15 residues in the CDR3. The CDR3 DNA reads as TGTGCCGGGGGCGGCCCCGGAGTAAACACCGGGGAGCTGTTTTTT. It codes for CAGGGPGVNTGELFF.

The table lists this clone with a few counts. V gene TRBV5-6 combines with J gene TRBJ2-6, with D hard to call. The V and J ends lost 1 base and 2 bases respectively, with 10 bases between them. The CDR3 totals 16 residues. Germline V CDR1 and CDR2: SGHDT, YYEEEE. This chain's CDR3 is CASSLMAATGANVLTF. Here the CDR3 DNA reads TGTGCCAGCAGCTTGATGGCCGCCACTGGGGCCAACGTCCTGACTTTC.

The V call is TRBV5-5, the J call TRBJ2-3, with D tentatively TRBD2 (6 bases). Germline CDR1 is SGHKS and CDR2 is YYEKEE (reference sequence). CDR3 length equals 16 residues. The V end was cut by 4 bases, the J end by 6 bases, with 21 bases between. Here the CDR3 DNA reads TGTGCCAGCAGCCGCATAGCGGCTCCCGTGGGGGATACGCAGTATTTT. This encodes CASSRIAAPVGDTQYF.

The chain carries TRBV5-1 and TRBJ1-6; D possibly corresponds to TRBD1 (6 bases). V lost 1 base to trimming and J lost 7 bases, with 12 bases between them. The germline V gene has CDR1 SGHRS and CDR2 YFSETQ. There are 15 residues in the CDR3. The CDR3 sequence is CASSLRTARNSPLHF. The CDR3 DNA follows: TGCGCCAGCAGCTTGAGGACAGCACGCAATTCACCCCTCCACTTT.

This chain joins TRBV10-2 and TRBJ2-3; tentatively, D is TRBD2 (5 bases). This CDR3 has 15 residues. The V and J ends lost 6 bases and 0 bases respectively, with 13 bases between them. Germline loops: CDR1 WSHSY, CDR2 SAAADI. The CDR3 DNA follows: TGCGCCAGCAGCCAATTACTAGGCAGCACAGATACGCAGTATTTT. Residues: CASSQLLGSTDTQYF.

The V call is TRBV4-1, the J call TRBJ1-1; the D is unclear. Germline values: CDR1 MGHRA, CDR2 YSYEKL. The V end was cut by 0 bases, the J end by 1 base, with 18 bases between. There are 18 residues in the CDR3. CDR3 nucleotide sequence: TGCGCCAGCAGCCAAGACCCTCTAGGTACCACCTGGAACACTGAAGCTTTCTTT. As protein: CASSQDPLGTTWNTEAFF.

The chain uses TRBV5-1 and TRBJ2-3; 11 bases are shared with TRBD1. Germline lookup yields CDR1 SGHRS and CDR2 YFSETQ. The CDR3 has 15 residues. V shed 2 bases and J 5 bases; nucleotides not matched to a gene: 4. The CDR3 loop is CASSFGQGAGDTQYF. Written as DNA, the CDR3 is TGCGCCAGCAGCTTTGGACAGGGGGCAGGAGATACGCAGTATTTT.

This CDR3 is CASSPTTGGDTEAFF. The CDR3 nucleotides read TGTGCCAGCTCACCAACAACAGGGGGGGACACTGAAGCTTTCTTT. The chain has TRBV18 and TRBJ1-1; 8 nucleotides agree with TRBD1. There are 15 residues in the CDR3. The V gene end was trimmed by 2 bases and the J gene end by 3 bases; junction bases not matched to a gene: 5. Looked up from germline, CDR1 is KGHSH and CDR2 is LQKENI.

The rearrangement joins TRBV5-4 to TRBJ2-2, with D possibly matching TRBD2 (6 bases). V was cut by 3 bases and J by 5 bases, with 20 bases left in between. From germline, CDR1 is SGHNT and CDR2 YYREEE (reference sequence). The CDR3 contains 17 residues. In DNA form, the CDR3 reads TGTGCCAGCAGCTCATCCACAGGAGGGTCCCCAACCGGGGAGCTGTTTTTT. Its translation is CASSSSTGGSPTGELFF. Looking up the rest from reference TRBV5-4 and TRBJ2-2 gives the full variable domain: ETGVTQSPTHLIKTRGQQVTLRCSSQSGHNTVSWYQQALGQGPQFIFQYYREEENGRGNFPPRFSGLQFPNYSSELNVNALELDDSALYLCASSSSTGGSPTGELFFGEGSRLTVL.

This clone was recorded only once. This chain uses TRBV7-3 with TRBJ2-1; 7 bases map to TRBD2. The germline CDR1 and CDR2 sequences are SGHTA and FQGTGA. The CDR3 is 16 amino acids. The trim removed 1 base at V and 0 bases at J, leaving 3 bases unmatched. Here the CDR3 reads CASSLSSGFSYNEQFF. CDR3 DNA sequence: TGTGCCAGCAGCTTAAGTAGCGGGTTCTCCTACAATGAGCAGTTCTTC. Drawing the rest from reference TRBV7-3 and TRBJ2-1, the complete variable domain is GAGVSQTPSNKVTEKGKYVELRCDPISGHTALYWYRQSLGQGPEFLIYFQGTGAADDSGLPNDRFFAVRPEGSVSTLKIQRTERGDSAVYLCASSLSSGFSYNEQFFGPGTRLTVL.

V and J are TRBV18 and TRBJ1-2; D might be TRBD1 (6 bases). The germline V gene has CDR1 KGHSH and CDR2 LQKENI. The CDR3 has 15 residues. Between the trimmed V and J ends, which lost 4 bases and 2 bases, there was a span of 14 bases. The CDR3 spells CASSQTGRGNYGYTF. CDR3 DNA: TGTGCCAGCTCACAAACAGGGAGAGGGAACTATGGCTACACCTTC.

The genes are TRBV11-2 and TRBJ2-7, with D possibly TRBD1 on 6 matching bases. Trimming took off 5 bases at V and 2 bases at J, with 13 bases between the two ends. Germline V gene lookup returns CDR1 SGHAT and CDR2 FQNNGV. The CDR3 contains 14 residues. CDR3: CASSAGEMTYEQYF. CDR3 bases: TGTGCCAGCAGCGCAGGGGAAATGACCTACGAGCAGTACTTC.

The V gene is TRBV7-2, the J gene TRBJ1-3; D remains unclear. The CDR3 spans 16 residues. V was trimmed by 5 bases and J by 4 bases, leaving 18 bases between them. Germline V gives CDR1 SGHTA, CDR2 FQGNSA. The CDR3 region is CASSPLVARQGNTIYF. CDR3 sequence (DNA): TGTGCCAGCAGCCCCCTGGTAGCGCGGCAGGGAAACACCATATATTTT.

The chain carries TRBV6-4 and TRBJ1-5; D perhaps matches TRBD1 (5 bases). With 7 bases removed from V and 7 bases from J, the gap between germline ends came to 11 bases. CDR1 and CDR2 (germline): MRHNA, SNTAGT. This CDR3 spans 12 amino acids. For the CDR3, the DNA is TGTGCCAGCATGGGGGGGAGGCAGCCCCAGCATTTT. Protein sequence: CASMGGRQPQHF.

V is TRBV15 and J is TRBJ1-1; a possible D gene is TRBD1 (5 bases). The CDR3 sequence is 17 residues long. Germline loops: CDR1 LNHNV, CDR2 YYDKDF (reference sequence). V lost 1 base and J 2 bases, leaving 17 bases between the germline ends. This CDR3 is CATSRARTLDSNTEAFF. DNA of the CDR3: TGTGCCACCAGCAGAGCCCGTACCCTCGACAGTAACACTGAAGCTTTCTTT.

This clone was counted once. This chain links TRBV7-6 with TRBJ2-7, with 10 bases matching TRBD1. The V gene's germline CDR1 is SGHVS and CDR2 FNYEAQ. The length of the CDR3 is 13 residues. The J segment lost 3 bases and the V segment lost 5 bases, leaving 1 base of the junction unmatched. Here the CDR3 DNA reads TGTGCCAGCAGCCGGGACAGGGGCTACGAGCAGTACTTC. Its translation: CASSRDRGYEQYF.

CDR3 bases: TGCGCCAGCAGCCAAGTGGGGACAGGGAACACTGAAGCTTTCTTT. Its translation is CASSQVGTGNTEAFF. This chain links TRBV4-1 with TRBJ1-1, with 8 bases matching TRBD1. The germline gives CDR1 MGHRA, CDR2 YSYEKL. The ends lost 1 base at V and 1 base at J; junction bases unmatched: 2. The CDR3 has 15 amino acids.

This chain joins TRBV7-6 and TRBJ2-7; 11 bases agree with TRBD2. The CDR3 runs to 14 residues. Germline CDR1 and CDR2: SGHVS and FNYEAQ. J gave up 6 bases and V 5 bases, and 6 bases lay outside the gene matches. The CDR3 loop reads CASSLLTSGSEQYF. For the CDR3, the DNA is TGTGCCAGCAGCCTACTAACTAGCGGGAGCGAGCAGTACTTC.

The chain carries TRBV9 and TRBJ2-3; a possible D gene is TRBD2 (6 bases). Germline V CDR1 and CDR2: SGDLS, YYNGEE. V gave up 0 bases and J gave up 0 bases, with 17 bases separating them. The CDR3 length is 18 residues. The CDR3 region is CASSVESPWGESTDTQYF. CDR3 nucleotide sequence: TGTGCCAGCAGCGTAGAGTCCCCCTGGGGGGAGAGCACAGATACGCAGTATTTT.

This chain connects TRBV6-1 to TRBJ2-1; TRBD2 matches at 7 bases. Germline V gene data show CDR1 as MNHNS and CDR2 as SASEGT. CDR3 length: 19 residues. Trimming removed 2 bases from V and 0 bases from J; junction bases left unmatched: 13. This chain's CDR3 is CASSELGGTPLSSYNEQFF. Written as DNA, the CDR3 is TGTGCCAGCAGTGAATTGGGAGGGACTCCTCTAAGCTCCTACAATGAGCAGTTCTTC.

The V and J genes are TRBV29-1 and TRBJ2-3; the match to TRBD1 covers 9 bases. V was clipped by 4 bases and J by 1 base; unmatched bases: 9. This CDR3 spans 16 amino acids. CDR1 and CDR2 (germline): SQVTM, ANQGSEA. The CDR3 sequence is CSVGSGWDRGTDTQYF. The CDR3 nucleotides read TGCAGCGTTGGATCGGGGTGGGACAGGGGCACAGATACGCAGTATTTT.

The V and J genes are TRBV18 and TRBJ2-7; 9 bases are a match to TRBD1. The CDR3 is made up of 13 amino acids. The V and J ends lost 6 bases and 2 bases, in that order; junction bases with no gene match: 2. CDR1 is KGHSH and CDR2 is LQKENI in the germline V gene. The CDR3 is CASSGTGPYEQYF. CDR3 DNA sequence: TGTGCCAGCTCGGGGACAGGGCCCTACGAGCAGTACTTC.